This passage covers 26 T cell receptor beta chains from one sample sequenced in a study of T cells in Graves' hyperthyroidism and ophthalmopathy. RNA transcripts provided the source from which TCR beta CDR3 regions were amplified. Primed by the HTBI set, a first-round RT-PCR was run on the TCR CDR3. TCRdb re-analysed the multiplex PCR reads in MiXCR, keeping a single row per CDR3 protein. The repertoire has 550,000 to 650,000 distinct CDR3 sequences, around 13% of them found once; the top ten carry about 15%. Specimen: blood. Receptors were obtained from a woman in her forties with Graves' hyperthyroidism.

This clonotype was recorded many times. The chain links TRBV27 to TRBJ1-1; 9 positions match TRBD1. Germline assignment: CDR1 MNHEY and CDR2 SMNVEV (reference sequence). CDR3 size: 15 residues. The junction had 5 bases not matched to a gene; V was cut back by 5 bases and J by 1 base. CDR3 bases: TGTGCCAGCAGTCCTTGGGACAGGGCGAACACTGAAGCTTTCTTT. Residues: CASSPWDRANTEAFF.

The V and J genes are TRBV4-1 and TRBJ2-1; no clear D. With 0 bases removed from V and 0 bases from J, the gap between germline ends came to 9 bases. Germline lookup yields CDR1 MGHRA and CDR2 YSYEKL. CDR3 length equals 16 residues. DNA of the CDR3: TGCGCCAGCAGCCAAGAGGCCCTGAGCTCCTACAATGAGCAGTTCTTC. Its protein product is CASSQEALSSYNEQFF.

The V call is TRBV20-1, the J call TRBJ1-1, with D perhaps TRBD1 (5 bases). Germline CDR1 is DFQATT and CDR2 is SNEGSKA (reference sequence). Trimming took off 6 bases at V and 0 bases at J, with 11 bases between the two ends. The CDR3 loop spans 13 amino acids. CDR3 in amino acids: CSAAGTVNTEAFF. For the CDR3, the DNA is TGCAGTGCCGCCGGGACGGTGAACACTGAAGCTTTCTTT.

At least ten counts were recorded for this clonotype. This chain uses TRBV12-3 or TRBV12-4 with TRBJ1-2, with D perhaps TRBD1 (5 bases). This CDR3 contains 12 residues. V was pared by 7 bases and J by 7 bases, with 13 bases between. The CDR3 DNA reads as TGTGCCAGCAATTCTGGGACCCTTGGCTACACCTTC. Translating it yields CASNSGTLGYTF.

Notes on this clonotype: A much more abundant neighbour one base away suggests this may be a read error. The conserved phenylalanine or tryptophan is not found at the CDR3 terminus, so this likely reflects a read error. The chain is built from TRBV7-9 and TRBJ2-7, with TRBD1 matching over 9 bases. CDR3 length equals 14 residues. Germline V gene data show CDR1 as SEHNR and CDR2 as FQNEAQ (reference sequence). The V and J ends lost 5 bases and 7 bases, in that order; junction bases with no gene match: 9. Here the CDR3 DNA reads TGTGCCAGCAGCGCCGGGACAGGGCTTGAGGAGCAGTACCTC. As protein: CASSAGTGLEEQYL.

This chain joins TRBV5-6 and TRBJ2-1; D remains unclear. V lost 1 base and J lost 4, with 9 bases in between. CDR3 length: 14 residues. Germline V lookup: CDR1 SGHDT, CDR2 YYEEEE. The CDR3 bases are TGTGCCAGCAGCTTGCGGTGTGGGTACAATGAGCAGTTCTTC. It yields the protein CASSLRCGYNEQFF. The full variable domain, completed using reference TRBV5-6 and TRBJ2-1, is DAGVTQSPTHLIKTRGQQVTLRCSPKSGHDTVSWYQQALGQGPQFIFQYYEEEERQRGNFPDRFSGHQFPNYSSELNVNALLLGDSALYLCASSLRCGYNEQFFGPGTRLTVL.

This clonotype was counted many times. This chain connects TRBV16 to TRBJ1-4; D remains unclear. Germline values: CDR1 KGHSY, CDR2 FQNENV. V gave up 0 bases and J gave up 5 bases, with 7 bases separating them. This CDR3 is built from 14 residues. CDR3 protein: CASSQSYGNEKLFF. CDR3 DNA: TGTGCCAGCAGCCAATCGTACGGGAATGAAAAACTGTTTTTT.

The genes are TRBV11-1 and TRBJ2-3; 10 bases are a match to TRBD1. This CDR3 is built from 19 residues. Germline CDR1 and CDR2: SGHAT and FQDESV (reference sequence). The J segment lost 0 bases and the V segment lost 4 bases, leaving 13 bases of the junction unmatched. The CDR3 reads CASSSGWTGGPRSTDTQYF. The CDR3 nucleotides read TGTGCCAGCAGCTCTGGCTGGACAGGGGGACCCAGGAGCACAGATACGCAGTATTTT.

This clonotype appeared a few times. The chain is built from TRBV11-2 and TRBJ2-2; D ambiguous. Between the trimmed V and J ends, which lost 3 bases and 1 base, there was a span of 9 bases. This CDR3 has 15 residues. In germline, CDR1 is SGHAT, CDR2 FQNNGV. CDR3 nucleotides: TGTGCCAGCAGCTTGGCACTCCTGAACACCGGGGAGCTGTTTTTT. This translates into CASSLALLNTGELFF.

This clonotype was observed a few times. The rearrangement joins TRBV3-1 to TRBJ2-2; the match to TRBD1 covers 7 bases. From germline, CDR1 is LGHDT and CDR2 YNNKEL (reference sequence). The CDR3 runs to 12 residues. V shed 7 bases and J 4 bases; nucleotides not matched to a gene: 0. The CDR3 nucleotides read TGTGCCAGCACAGGGGGCACCGGGGAGCTGTTTTTT. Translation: CASTGGTGELFF.

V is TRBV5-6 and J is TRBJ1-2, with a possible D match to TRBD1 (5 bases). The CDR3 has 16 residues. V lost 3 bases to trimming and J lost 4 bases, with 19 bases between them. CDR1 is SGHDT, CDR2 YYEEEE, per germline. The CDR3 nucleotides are TGTGCCAGCAGCTCCCCCTGGAAGCGGGGGGTCTATGGCTACACCTTC. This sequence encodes CASSSPWKRGVYGYTF.

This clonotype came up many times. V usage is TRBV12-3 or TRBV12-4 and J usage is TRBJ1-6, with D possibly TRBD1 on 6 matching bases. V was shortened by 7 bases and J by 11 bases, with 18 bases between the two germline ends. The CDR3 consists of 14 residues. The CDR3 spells CASTEGDGGTPLHF. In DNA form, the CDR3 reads TGTGCCAGCACCGAAGGGGACGGGGGCACACCCCTCCACTTT.

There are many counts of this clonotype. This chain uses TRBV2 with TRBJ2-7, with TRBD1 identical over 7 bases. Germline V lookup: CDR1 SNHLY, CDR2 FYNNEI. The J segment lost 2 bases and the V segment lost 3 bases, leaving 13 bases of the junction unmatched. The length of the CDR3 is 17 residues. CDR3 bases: TGTGCCAGCAGTGAGGGTCCCACAGGGGCCTATACCTACGAGCAGTACTTC. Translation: CASSEGPTGAYTYEQYF.

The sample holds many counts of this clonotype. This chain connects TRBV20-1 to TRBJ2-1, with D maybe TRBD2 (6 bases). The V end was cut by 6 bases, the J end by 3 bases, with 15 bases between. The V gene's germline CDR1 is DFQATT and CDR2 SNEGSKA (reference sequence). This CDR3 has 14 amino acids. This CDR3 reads CSAYTSSGYNEQFF. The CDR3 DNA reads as TGCAGTGCATATACTAGCTCGGGCTACAATGAGCAGTTCTTC.

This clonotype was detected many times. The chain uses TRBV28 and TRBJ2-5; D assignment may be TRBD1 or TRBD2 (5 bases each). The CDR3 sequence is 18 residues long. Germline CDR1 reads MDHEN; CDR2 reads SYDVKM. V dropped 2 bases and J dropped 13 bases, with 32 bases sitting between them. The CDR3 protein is CASSLRLGRGELPERLYF. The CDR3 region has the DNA TGTGCCAGCAGTTTAAGGTTGGGACGGGGAGAGCTCCCTGAACGGTTGTACTTC.

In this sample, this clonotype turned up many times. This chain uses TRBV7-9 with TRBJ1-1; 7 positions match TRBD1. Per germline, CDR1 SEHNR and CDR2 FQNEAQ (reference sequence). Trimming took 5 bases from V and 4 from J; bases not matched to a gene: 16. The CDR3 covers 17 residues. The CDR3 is CASSPRKDRARGTEAFF. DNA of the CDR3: TGTGCCAGCAGCCCACGAAAAGACAGGGCTCGGGGCACTGAAGCTTTCTTT.

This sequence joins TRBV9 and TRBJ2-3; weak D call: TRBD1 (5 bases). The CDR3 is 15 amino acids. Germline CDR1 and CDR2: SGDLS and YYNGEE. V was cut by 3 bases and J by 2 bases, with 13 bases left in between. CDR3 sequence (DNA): TGTGCCAGCAGCGAGCGAAGGGGAATCACAGATACGCAGTATTTT. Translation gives CASSERRGITDTQYF.

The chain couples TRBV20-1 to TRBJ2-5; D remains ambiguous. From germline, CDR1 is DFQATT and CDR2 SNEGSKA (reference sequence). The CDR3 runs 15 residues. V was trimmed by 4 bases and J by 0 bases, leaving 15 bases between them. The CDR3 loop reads CSANSLMANQETQYF. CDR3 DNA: TGCAGTGCTAATTCGCTTATGGCCAACCAAGAGACCCAGTACTTC.

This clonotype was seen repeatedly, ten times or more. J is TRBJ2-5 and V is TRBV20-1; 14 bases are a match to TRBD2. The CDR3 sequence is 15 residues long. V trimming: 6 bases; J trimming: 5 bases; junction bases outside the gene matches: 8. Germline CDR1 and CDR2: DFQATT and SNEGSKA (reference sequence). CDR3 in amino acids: CSAKGLAGAGETQYF. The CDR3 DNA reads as TGCAGTGCCAAGGGACTAGCGGGAGCCGGGGAGACCCAGTACTTC.

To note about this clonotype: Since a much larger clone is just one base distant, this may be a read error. The CDR3 spells CASSPLLAGRTYNEQFF. DNA of the CDR3: TGTGCCAGCAGTCCCCTTTTGGCGGGACGCACCTACAATGAGCAGTTCTTC. This chain joins TRBV28 and TRBJ2-1, with D maybe TRBD2 (6 bases). Trimming shortened V by 5 bases and J by 2 bases, and 19 bases separated the two germline ends. The CDR3 extends over 17 amino acids. CDR1 is MDHEN and CDR2 is SYDVKM in the germline V gene.

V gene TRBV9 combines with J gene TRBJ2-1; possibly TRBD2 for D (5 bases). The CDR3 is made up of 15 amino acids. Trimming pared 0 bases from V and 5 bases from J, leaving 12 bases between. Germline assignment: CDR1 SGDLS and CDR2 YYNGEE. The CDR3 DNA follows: TGTGCCAGCAGCGTAGGGGAGCGGTCACACAATGAGCAGTTCTTC. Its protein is CASSVGERSHNEQFF.

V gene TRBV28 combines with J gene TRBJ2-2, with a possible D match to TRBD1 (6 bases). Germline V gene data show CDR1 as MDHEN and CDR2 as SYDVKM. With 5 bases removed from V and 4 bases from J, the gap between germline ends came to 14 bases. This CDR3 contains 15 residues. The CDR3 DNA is TGTGCCAGCAGTCCTTGGACAGATTTCACCGGGGAGCTGTTTTTT. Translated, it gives CASSPWTDFTGELFF.

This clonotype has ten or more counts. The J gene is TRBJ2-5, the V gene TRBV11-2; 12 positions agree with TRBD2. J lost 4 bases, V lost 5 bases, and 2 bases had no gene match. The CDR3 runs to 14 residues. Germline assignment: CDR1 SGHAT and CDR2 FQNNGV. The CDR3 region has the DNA TGTGCCAGCAGCCCGACTAGCGGGGGAGAGACCCAGTACTTC. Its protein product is CASSPTSGGETQYF.

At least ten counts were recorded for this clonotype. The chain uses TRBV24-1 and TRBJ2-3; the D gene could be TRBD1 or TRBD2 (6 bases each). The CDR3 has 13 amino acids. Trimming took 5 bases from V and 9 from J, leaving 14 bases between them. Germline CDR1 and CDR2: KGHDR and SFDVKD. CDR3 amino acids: CATSALQGGTQYF. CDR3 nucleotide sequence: TGTGCCACCAGTGCTCTACAGGGAGGCACGCAGTATTTT.

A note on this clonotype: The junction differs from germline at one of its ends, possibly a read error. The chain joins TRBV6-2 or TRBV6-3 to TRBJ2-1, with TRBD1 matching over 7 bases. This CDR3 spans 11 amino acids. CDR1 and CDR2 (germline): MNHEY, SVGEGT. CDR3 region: CASNYRGEQFF. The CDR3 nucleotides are TGTGCCAGCAATTACAGGGGTGAGCAGTTCTTC.

This chain's CDR3 is CASSQDISGGAKTKQFF. The CDR3 DNA follows: TGCGCCAGCAGCCAAGATATCAGCGGGGGGGCCAAAACGAAGCAGTTCTTC. The chain couples TRBV4-1 to TRBJ2-1, with TRBD2 matching 10 bases. Germline lookup yields CDR1 MGHRA and CDR2 YSYEKL. V was clipped by 0 bases and J by 11 bases; unmatched bases: 13. The CDR3 is 17 residues long.